The next 28 T cell receptor beta chains were all read from a single sample in a study of blood T cells in healthy people across ages. Primers used in a second PCR of roughly 7 to 11 cycles were a sample-barcoded 5' primer and a J-beta primer mix. TCRdb re-called the 5' RACE reads with MiXCR, one entry per CDR3 protein. The data contain some 700,000 distinct CDR3 sequences, roughly 20% of them seen just once; the ten biggest clones take up around a fifth. The sequenced sample consisted of blood. The receptors here all came from a man between 65 and 85 years old in good health.

The sample holds a few counts of this clonotype. V usage is TRBV20-1 and J usage is TRBJ2-1; D gene unclear. The J call may be incorrect, as the DNA end agrees better with TRBJ2-5. The germline CDR1 and CDR2 sequences are DFQATT and SNEGSKA (reference sequence). The CDR3 is 14 amino acids. CDR3 sequence (DNA): TGCAGTGCTAGAGTCCAACTATCCAAAGAGACCCAGTACTTC. It codes for CSARVQLSKETQYF.

This clonotype appeared a few times. V gene TRBV12-3 or TRBV12-4 combines with J gene TRBJ2-3; TRBD2 matches 7 bases. V shed 3 bases and J 4 bases; nucleotides not matched to a gene: 10. The CDR3 is made up of 16 amino acids. The CDR3 DNA reads TGTGCCAGCAGTTTGCGAGCCGGGAGGCCCCCAGATACGCAGTATTTT. It is translated as CASSLRAGRPPDTQYF.

The J gene is TRBJ2-3, the V gene TRBV12-3 or TRBV12-4; 9 bases agree with TRBD2. The V and J ends lost 3 bases and 4 bases, in that order; junction bases with no gene match: 5. The CDR3 is 15 residues long. The CDR3 region is CASSFRRGGPDTQYF. CDR3 bases: TGTGCCAGCAGTTTTAGGCGGGGGGGCCCAGATACGCAGTATTTT.

This clonotype was recorded at least ten times. Here the CDR3 DNA reads TGCAGCGTTAAATCGGCGGGAGGTATGAAAGAGACCCAGTACTTC. It encodes CSVKSAGGMKETQYF. The V gene is TRBV29-1, the J gene TRBJ2-5; 8 bases are shared with TRBD2. The CDR3 extends over 15 amino acids. The germline CDR1 and CDR2 sequences are SQVTM and ANQGSEA. V was pared by 5 bases and J by 3 bases, with 11 bases of the junction left unmatched.

For this clonotype: A read error may produce the germline difference seen at one junction end. The V call is TRBV27, the J call TRBJ2-1; TRBD2 is a possible D gene (5 bases). The CDR3 loop spans 16 amino acids. Germline V gene sequence: CDR1 MNHEY, CDR2 SMNVEV (reference sequence). CDR3 in amino acids: CASSLYAGGSYNEQFF. The CDR3 DNA follows: TGTGCCAGCAGTTTATATGCGGGTGGGTCCTACAATGAACAGTTCTTC.

The V gene is TRBV18, the J gene TRBJ2-7, with 13 bases identical to TRBD2. The ends lost 3 bases at V and 3 bases at J; junction bases unmatched: 2. There are 15 residues in the CDR3. Germline V lookup: CDR1 KGHSH, CDR2 LQKENI. CDR3 in amino acids: CASSPGLAGYYEQYV. In nucleotides, the CDR3 is TGTGCCAGCTCACCGGGACTAGCGGGATACTACGAGCAGTACGTC.

This clonotype came up a few times. V usage is TRBV20-1 and J usage is TRBJ1-4; D remains ambiguous. Trimming cost V 5 bases and J 3 bases, with 13 bases left between them. Germline V gene sequence: CDR1 DFQATT, CDR2 SNEGSKA (reference sequence). The CDR3 contains 14 residues. The CDR3 region is CSAPRPGANEKLFF. The CDR3 coding sequence is TGCAGTGCTCCACGACCAGGAGCTAATGAAAAACTGTTTTTT.

This rearrangement joins TRBV5-6 to TRBJ1-3; D is undetermined. The CDR3 runs 15 residues. V was cut by 4 bases and J by 1 base, with 12 bases left in between. CDR1 is SGHDT and CDR2 is YYEEEE in the germline V gene. The CDR3 loop is CASSPWSTSGNTIYF. The CDR3 DNA reads as TGTGCCAGCAGCCCCTGGTCTACGTCTGGAAACACCATATATTTT.

This chain joins TRBV20-1 and TRBJ2-7, with D maybe TRBD2 (6 bases). The CDR3 is 14 residues long. The V gene's germline CDR1 is DFQATT and CDR2 SNEGSKA (reference sequence). V lost 1 base and J lost 5, with 15 bases in between. CDR3 sequence: CSARVRRVDNEQYF. CDR3 coding DNA: TGCAGTGCTAGAGTAAGGAGGGTAGATAACGAGCAGTACTTC.

This clonotype turned up a few times. The chain uses TRBV19 and TRBJ2-1, with no clear D. The germline V gene has CDR1 LNHDA and CDR2 SQIVND (reference sequence). Trimming took off 3 bases at V and 7 bases at J, with 10 bases between the two ends. The length of the CDR3 is 13 residues. This chain's CDR3 is CASSMLGRNEQFF. CDR3 in DNA: TGTGCCAGTAGTATGCTGGGTAGGAATGAGCAGTTCTTC.

J is TRBJ1-6 and V is TRBV7-8, with TRBD1 matching over 10 bases. Trimming removed 4 bases from V and 10 bases from J; junction bases left unmatched: 10. The germline CDR1 and CDR2 sequences are SGHVS and FQNEAQ. This CDR3 contains 16 residues. CDR3 amino acids: CASSSLLTGGYSPLHF. The CDR3, as DNA: TGTGCCAGCAGCTCTCTGTTGACAGGGGGCTACTCACCCCTCCACTTT.

In its sample, this clonotype was seen a few times. The chain is built from TRBV3-1 and TRBJ2-3, with TRBD1 as a possible D gene (6 bases). This CDR3 is built from 15 residues. V was clipped by 2 bases and J by 1 base, with 10 bases between them. The germline gives CDR1 LGHDT, CDR2 YNNKEL (reference sequence). The CDR3 loop is CASSQPGHGTDTQYF. CDR3 nucleotide sequence: TGTGCCAGCAGCCAACCGGGACACGGCACAGATACGCAGTATTTT.

At least ten counts were recorded for this clonotype. The rearrangement links TRBV29-1 to TRBJ2-5; no firm D call. This CDR3 contains 13 residues. Per the germline V gene, CDR1 is SQVTM and CDR2 is ANQGSEA. V was shortened by 6 bases and J by 4 bases, with 15 bases between the two germline ends. The CDR3 DNA sequence: TGCAGCGTCGGAACTTCGGGTCTAGAGACCCAGTACTTC. Its protein product is CSVGTSGLETQYF.

This clonotype was seen a handful of times. The CDR3 DNA reads TGTGCCAGCAGTTACGGGGGACCGAGGGGTGAAAAACTGTTTTTT. It encodes CASSYGGPRGEKLFF. The chain couples TRBV6-5 to TRBJ1-4; a weak D match, TRBD1 (5 bases). V lost 2 bases and J lost 7, with 14 bases in between. This CDR3 is 15 amino acids long. Germline CDR1 MNHEY, CDR2 SVGAGI.

This rearrangement joins TRBV24-1 to TRBJ1-2, with D unresolved. Trimming stripped 3 bases from V and 10 bases from J, with 11 bases between. Germline V lookup: CDR1 KGHDR, CDR2 SFDVKD. The CDR3 runs to 12 residues. As DNA, the CDR3 is TGTGCCACCAGTGATAAGGCGGTCCACTACACCTTC. Its translation is CATSDKAVHYTF.

This clonotype showed up just a few times. V gene TRBV12-3 or TRBV12-4 combines with J gene TRBJ2-5; 7 positions match TRBD1. The CDR3 sequence is 15 residues long. The V segment lost 7 bases and the J segment 3 bases; nucleotides outside the gene matches: 11. Here the CDR3 DNA reads TGTGCCAGCACCACAGGGGACGCCAATGAAGAGACCCAGTACTTC. This gives the protein CASTTGDANEETQYF.

The V and J genes are TRBV9 and TRBJ1-1; D may be TRBD1 (6 bases). This CDR3 contains 13 residues. Trimming took off 4 bases at V and 3 bases at J, with 10 bases between the two ends. From germline, CDR1 is SGDLS and CDR2 YYNGEE. In nucleotides, the CDR3 is TGTGCCAGCAGCCCACCAGGGGACACTGAAGCTTTCTTT. It is translated as CASSPPGDTEAFF. The complete variable domain, with remaining parts taken from reference TRBV9 and TRBJ1-1, reads DSGVTQTPKHLITATGQRVTLRCSPRSGDLSVYWYQQSLDQGLQFLIQYYNGEERAKGNILERFSAQQFPDLHSELNLSSLELGDSALYFCASSPPGDTEAFFGQGTRLTVV.

This rearrangement joins TRBV3-1 to TRBJ2-7, with D perhaps matching TRBD2 (5 bases). This CDR3 region has 14 residues. Trimming stripped 4 bases from V and 9 bases from J, with 19 bases between. CDR1 and CDR2 from the germline V gene are LGHDT and YNNKEL (reference sequence). CDR3 protein: CASSPSNPHRGQYV. CDR3 in DNA: TGTGCCAGCAGCCCGTCAAATCCACACCGGGGGCAGTACGTC.

The gene calls are TRBV12-3 or TRBV12-4 and TRBJ2-3; 8 bases line up with TRBD2. After removal of 6 bases from V and 1 base from J, the junction contained 9 bases not matched to a gene. The CDR3 loop spans 16 amino acids. The CDR3 is CASRISGVHRTDTQYF. As DNA, the CDR3 is TGTGCCAGCAGAATTAGCGGGGTTCACCGCACAGATACGCAGTATTTT.

The rearrangement links TRBV6-6 to TRBJ1-2, with D perhaps matching TRBD1 (6 bases). V was shortened by 8 bases and J by 7 bases, with 20 bases between the two germline ends. The CDR3 covers 14 residues. Germline loops: CDR1 MNHNY, CDR2 SVGAGI (reference sequence). The CDR3 DNA is TGTGCCAGCCAGGGGCGGGGGGTCCGTGGTGGCTACACCTTC. Encoded protein: CASQGRGVRGGYTF.

This clonotype was recorded a few times. This chain uses TRBV20-1 with TRBJ1-1, with D perhaps matching TRBD1 (6 bases). The germline V and J ends were trimmed by 3 bases and 9 bases, with 14 bases remaining between them. Germline V lookup: CDR1 DFQATT, CDR2 SNEGSKA (reference sequence). This CDR3 contains 12 residues. The CDR3 bases are TGCAGTGCTAGTAAGGAAGGGGGAAAAGCTTTCTTT. Translation: CSASKEGGKAFF.

The chain couples TRBV15 to TRBJ2-3, with unresolved D. The CDR3 runs 13 residues. Per the germline V gene, CDR1 is LNHNV and CDR2 is YYDKDF (reference sequence). V was clipped by 5 bases and J by 2 bases, with 8 bases between them. Here the CDR3 reads CATSAPNTDTQYF. Written as DNA, the CDR3 is TGTGCCACCAGCGCCCCAAACACAGATACGCAGTATTTT. The full variable domain, rest sourced from reference TRBV15 and TRBJ2-3, is DAMVIQNPRYQVTQFGKPVTLSCSQTLNHNVMYWYQQKSSQAPKLLFHYYDKDFNNEADTPDNFQSRRPNTSFCFLDIRSPGLGDTAMYLCATSAPNTDTQYFGPGTRLTVL.

V and J are TRBV12-3 or TRBV12-4 and TRBJ2-3; possible D gene TRBD2, 5 bases. The length of the CDR3 is 16 residues. The germline V and J ends were trimmed by 3 bases and 4 bases, with 17 bases remaining between them. The CDR3 DNA reads as TGTGCCAGCAGTTTTCCTCCGGGAACCGGGGCAGATACGCAGTATTTT. It is translated as CASSFPPGTGADTQYF.

V is TRBV29-1 and J is TRBJ2-1; 8 bases fit TRBD1. Germline CDR1 and CDR2: SQVTM and ANQGSEA. The CDR3 runs to 14 residues. Losses at the gene ends were 3 bases for V and 12 bases for J; bases not matched to a gene: 13. The CDR3 nucleotides are TGCAGCGTTGAGCTTGGACAGGGTGGCTCGGGGCAGTTCTTC. The encoded protein is CSVELGQGGSGQFF.

With regard to this clonotype: Its ends do not fully match the called genes, so a read error is possible. The CDR3 coding sequence is TGTGTCACCAGCAGAGATCGGGCAGGGGGAACAGATACGCAGTATTTT. This gives the protein CVTSRDRAGGTDTQYF. This chain connects TRBV15 to TRBJ2-3, with 7 bases aligning to TRBD1. The CDR3 is made up of 16 amino acids. Germline CDR1 LNHNV, CDR2 YYDKDF (reference sequence).

V and J are TRBV6-5 and TRBJ1-6; D unclear. Trimming left V 0 bases short and J 4 bases short, with 4 bases between. The length of the CDR3 is 14 residues. The germline CDR1 and CDR2 sequences are MNHEY and SVGAGI. The CDR3 protein is CASSYSGYNSPLHF. CDR3 nucleotide sequence: TGTGCCAGCAGTTACTCAGGGTATAATTCACCCCTCCACTTT.

This clonotype appeared a few times. The rearrangement joins TRBV5-1 to TRBJ1-4, with 7 bases matching TRBD1. V lost 0 bases to trimming and J lost 2 bases; unmatched junction nucleotides: 7. CDR1 is SGHRS, CDR2 YFSETQ, per germline. The length of the CDR3 is 17 residues. The CDR3 loop reads CASSLEVQGSTNEKLFF. The CDR3 DNA reads TGCGCCAGCAGCTTGGAGGTACAGGGGTCTACTAATGAAAAACTGTTTTTT.

There are many counts of this clonotype. V gene TRBV19 combines with J gene TRBJ2-2; D is unclear. Trimming took off 7 bases at V and 3 bases at J, with 12 bases between the two ends. The CDR3 has 14 amino acids. Germline V gene sequence: CDR1 LNHDA, CDR2 SQIVND (reference sequence). DNA for the CDR3: TGTGCCAGTAAATGGGTCACCGACACCGGGGAGCTGTTTTTT. Translated, it gives CASKWVTDTGELFF.